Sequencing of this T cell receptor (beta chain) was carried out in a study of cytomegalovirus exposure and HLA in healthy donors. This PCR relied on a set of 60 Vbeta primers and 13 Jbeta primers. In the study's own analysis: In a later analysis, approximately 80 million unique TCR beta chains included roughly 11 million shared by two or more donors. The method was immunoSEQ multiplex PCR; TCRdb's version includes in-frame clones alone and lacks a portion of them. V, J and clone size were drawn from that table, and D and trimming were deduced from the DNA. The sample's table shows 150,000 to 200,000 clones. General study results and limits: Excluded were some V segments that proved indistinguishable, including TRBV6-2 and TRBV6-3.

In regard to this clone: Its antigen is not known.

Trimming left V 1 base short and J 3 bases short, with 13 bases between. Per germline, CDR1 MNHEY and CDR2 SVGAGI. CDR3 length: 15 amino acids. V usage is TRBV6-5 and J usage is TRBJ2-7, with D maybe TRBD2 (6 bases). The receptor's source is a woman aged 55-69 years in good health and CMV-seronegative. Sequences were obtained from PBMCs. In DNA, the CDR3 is TGTGCCAGCAGTTACTGGGGTAGCGGAGTCTACGAGCAGTACTTC. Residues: CASSYWGSGVYEQYF.